This T cell receptor beta chain was retrieved from a study of CDR3 diversity in severe acne. The CDR3 runs to 14 residues. Trimming stripped 7 bases from V and 5 bases from J, with 18 bases between. The germline CDR1 and CDR2 sequences are MNHNS and SASEGT. This clonotype was seen a few times. Each CDR3 protein is one row after TCRdb ran MiXCR on the PCR reads. The sample lists approximately 80,000 distinct CDR3 sequences; around 49% were seen once. The rearrangement joins TRBV6-1 to TRBJ2-7, with D maybe TRBD2 (6 bases). Sequencing used blood. The source is a male donor in good health, without acne. CDR3: CASTFRGAANEQYF. The DNA of the CDR3 is TGTGCCAGCACCTTCCGCGGGGCCGCCAACGAGCAGTACTTC.